This T cell receptor beta chain was observed in a study of T cells after yellow fever vaccination. Using its own MiXCR run on the 5' RACE reads, TCRdb lists one record per CDR3 protein. The sample consists of over 150,000 distinct CDR3 sequences, almost 7% of them appearing once. This CDR3 comprises 15 residues. V was trimmed by 1 base and J by 1 base, leaving 10 bases between them. Looked up from germline, CDR1 is LGHDT and CDR2 is YNNKEL (reference sequence). This TCR derives from a young man who received the YFV17D yellow fever vaccine. The specimen was CD4+ T cells sorted from PBMCs, collected about 5 days after the first yellow fever vaccination. This rearrangement joins TRBV3-1 to TRBJ1-1; D is unresolved. The CDR3: CASSQGWVQNTEAFF. The DNA for the CDR3 is TGTGCCAGCAGCCAAGGCTGGGTACAGAACACTGAAGCTTTCTTT.